The text below deals with one T cell receptor beta chain. The source of the sample is a study of T cell changes during pregnancy in multiple sclerosis. The CDR3 is made up of 15 amino acids. Trimming took 4 bases from V and 1 from J, leaving 15 bases between them. The V gene's germline CDR1 is SGHNT and CDR2 YYREEE (reference sequence). Here immunoSEQ multiplex PCR was the method, and the copy in TCRdb shows in-frame clones only, minus some. The sample consists of about 38,000 clones, more than 75% of them appearing once. Source: CD8+ T cells from peripheral blood mononuclear cells, taken in the third trimester of pregnancy. This clonotype originated in a female donor with multiple sclerosis, enrolled in a pregnancy study. V and J are TRBV5-4 and TRBJ2-7; TRBD1 is a possible D gene (5 bases). The CDR3 loop is CASSQGALGSYEQYF. CDR3 DNA sequence: TGTGCCAGCAGCCAAGGGGCCCTGGGGTCCTACGAGCAGTACTTC.